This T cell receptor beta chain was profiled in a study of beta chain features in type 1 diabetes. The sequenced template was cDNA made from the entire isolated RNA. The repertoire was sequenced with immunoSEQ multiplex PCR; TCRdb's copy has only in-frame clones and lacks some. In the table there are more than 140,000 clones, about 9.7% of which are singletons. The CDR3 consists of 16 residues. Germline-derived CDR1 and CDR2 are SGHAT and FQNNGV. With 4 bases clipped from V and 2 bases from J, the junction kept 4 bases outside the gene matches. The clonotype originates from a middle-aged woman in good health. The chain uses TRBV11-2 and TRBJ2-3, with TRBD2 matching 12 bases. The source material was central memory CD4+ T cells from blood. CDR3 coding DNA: TGTGCCAGCAGCTCCTGGACTAGCGGGACCACAGATACGCAGTATTTT. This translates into CASSSWTSGTTDTQYF.